Below are 3 T cell receptor beta chains sequenced from a single sample in a study of T cell clonality in common variable immunodeficiency. Data came from immunoSEQ multiplex PCR; TCRdb stores just in-frame clones and leaves some out. The sample includes approximately 34,000 clones, none of them occurring once. Sequencing was done on a sample of peripheral blood mononuclear cells. These receptors were obtained from a person aged 18 to 75 in good health.

This clone was detected many times. The sequence runs out 3 residues before the end of the CDR3; the remainder is reconstructed from the germline J gene. The chain links TRBV5-8 to TRBJ2-7, with D hard to call. Germline V gene lookup returns CDR1 SGHTS and CDR2 YDEGEE. There are 12 residues in the CDR3. Between the trimmed V and J ends, which lost 1 base and 4 bases, there was a span of 6 bases. The chain's CDR3 is CASSLTLYEQYF. The sequenced part of the CDR3 DNA is TGTGCCAGCAGCTTGACATTATACGAG.

There are many counts of this clone. The CDR3 end is not reached by the read, which stops 3 residues before it; the germline J gene fills it in. V usage is TRBV5-1 and J usage is TRBJ2-1; TRBD2 aligns across 7 bases. From germline, CDR1 is SGHRS and CDR2 YFSETQ. V lost 1 base, J lost 5 bases, and 6 bases stayed unmatched. The CDR3 extends over 15 amino acids. CDR3 sequence reads: CASSLRGGFHNEQFF. The covered CDR3 bases are TGCGCCAGCAGCTTGCGCGGGGGTTTCCACAATGAG.

This clone was detected many times. The read gets to within 3 residues of the CDR3 end, and the germline J gene fills in the rest. The rearrangement links TRBV19 to TRBJ2-7; 10 bases match TRBD2. V shed 6 bases and J 2 bases; nucleotides not matched to a gene: 4. Germline CDR1 and CDR2: LNHDA and SQIVND (reference sequence). The CDR3 covers 14 residues. Incomplete CDR3 DNA: TGTGCCAGTAGCCCCGGGACTAGCGCCTACGAG. This encodes CASSPGTSAYE. In full, the CDR3 is CASSPGTSAYEQYF.